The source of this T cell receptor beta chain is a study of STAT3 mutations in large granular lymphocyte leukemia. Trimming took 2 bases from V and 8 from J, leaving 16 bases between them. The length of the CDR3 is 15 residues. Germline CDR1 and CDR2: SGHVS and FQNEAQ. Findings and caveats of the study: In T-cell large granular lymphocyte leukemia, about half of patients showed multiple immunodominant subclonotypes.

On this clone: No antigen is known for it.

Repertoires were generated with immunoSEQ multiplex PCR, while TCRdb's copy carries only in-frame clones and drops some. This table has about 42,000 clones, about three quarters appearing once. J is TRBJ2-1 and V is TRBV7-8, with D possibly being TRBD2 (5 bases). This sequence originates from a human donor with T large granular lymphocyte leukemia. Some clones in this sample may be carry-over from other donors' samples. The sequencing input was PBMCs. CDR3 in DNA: TGTGCCAGCAGCTTAACCTCGGGGTTCCTGGATGAGCAGTTCTTC. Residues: CASSLTSGFLDEQFF.